A selection of T cell receptor beta chains follows, all from one sample in a study of patients and donors after allogeneic stem cell transplantation. From the RT-PCR reads, TCRdb called clonotypes with MiXCR, one entry per CDR3 protein. In the table there are roughly 150,000 distinct CDR3 sequences, more than 20% of which are singletons. The sample consisted of blood, either unsorted or a sorted T cell fraction (not recorded which). These receptors all stem from a human donor who was either an allogeneic HSCT recipient or a stem cell or donor lymphocyte infusion donor (not recorded which). It is not recorded whose cells these are; they may come from a transplant donor. Both conserved end residues are part of each CDR3. The order of the fields is clone size, D gene, J gene, V gene, CDR3 DNA, CDR3 protein. A D gene is named only where the DNA matches it firmly. Size tells how often a clone was seen (once, few, many) or the class of an expanded clone, and some rows leave it out.

>few|TRBD2|TRBJ2-3|TRBV5-1
TGCGCCAGCAGCTTGGTGGCGGGACTAAACACAGATACGCAGTATTTT
CASSLVAGLNTDTQYF
>.|.|TRBJ1-1|TRBV5-1
TGCGCCAGCAGCTTGGGACAATCTATGAACACTGAAGCTTTCTTT
CASSLGQSMNTEAFF
>.|.|TRBJ1-1|TRBV7-3
TGTGCCAGCAGCCCCGGGGCGGGGACTGAAGCTTTCTTT
CASSPGAGTEAFF
>.|TRBD2|TRBJ2-4|TRBV4-3
TGCGCCAGCAGCCTCGGACTAGCGGGACTAGCCAAAAACATTCAGTACTTC
CASSLGLAGLAKNIQYF
>few|.|TRBJ2-7|TRBV12-3/TRBV12-4
TGTGCCAGCAGTCCCGGACAGTTCGAGCAGTACTTC
CASSPGQFEQYF
>.|.|TRBJ2-7|TRBV20-1
TGCAGTGCTAGTAATTCCGGGACGGAGAATACGGGATTCTACGAGCAGTACTTC
CSASNSGTENTGFYEQYF
>few|.|TRBJ2-4|TRBV25-1
TGTGCCAGCAGTGAAGGGCGCGGGCCAAGTAAAAACATTCAGTACTTC
CASSEGRGPSKNIQYF
>.|.|TRBJ1-6|TRBV5-1
TGCGCCAGCAGCTCTCCCACCTCACCCCTCCACTTT
CASSSPTSPLHF
>.|.|TRBJ2-1|TRBV7-2
TGTGCCAGCAGCTTCGGGCGCCTGATTAATGAGCAGTTCTTC
CASSFGRLINEQFF
>few|TRBD1|TRBJ2-7|TRBV30
TGTGCCTGGAGAAACAGGGGGTTTGGCTACGAGCAGTACTTC
CAWRNRGFGYEQYF
>few|TRBD1|TRBJ2-5|TRBV20-1
TGCAGTGCGACAGACCCGGGACAGACCAACGGGGAGACCCAGTACTTC
CSATDPGQTNGETQYF
>.|TRBD1|TRBJ1-1|TRBV19
TGTGCCAGTAGTCAAAACCCAGGGACAGAAATAAACACTGAAGCTTTCTTT
CASSQNPGTEINTEAFF
>few|.|TRBJ2-1|TRBV15
TGTGCCACCGCTAGAGGGGCAGGGAACAATGAGCAGTTCTTC
CATARGAGNNEQFF
>.|.|TRBJ2-1|TRBV5-6
TGTGCCAGCAGCTTCGTCACTGGGTCCAATGAGCAGTTCTTC
CASSFVTGSNEQFF
>.|.|TRBJ1-2|TRBV20-1
TGCAGTGCCCCGAGGCAGGGTAATTATGGCTACACCTTC
CSAPRQGNYGYTF
>.|.|TRBJ1-1|TRBV10-3
TGTGCCATCAGTGGCGTTTGGGGGGAGGCTGGCACTGAAGCTTTCTTT
CAISGVWGEAGTEAFF
>few|.|TRBJ1-1|TRBV5-1
TGCGCCAGCAGCTTTGGGCCACAGGGAATATTTGAAGCTTTCTTT
CASSFGPQGIFEAFF
>.|.|TRBJ2-2|TRBV9
TGTGCCAGCAGGGAAGATGACCCGGGCACCGGGGAGCTGTTTTTT
CASREDDPGTGELFF
>.|TRBD2|TRBJ2-7|TRBV7-9
TGTGCCAGCAGCTTGGGTGCACTAGCGGGATCCTTGGCAAGCTCCTACGAGCAGTACTTC
CASSLGALAGSLASSYEQYF
>few|.|TRBJ1-1|TRBV30
TGTGCCTGGAGCGTTGAGGGAACCACTGAAGCTTTCTTT
CAWSVEGTTEAFF
>.|.|TRBJ1-2|TRBV20-1
TGCAGTGCTAGAAGAGAACAGGGAGGCTATGGCTACACCTTC
CSARREQGGYGYTF
>.|.|TRBJ1-1|TRBV7-9
TGTGCCAGCAGCTACCCCACAGGCCCGAACACTGAAGCTTTCTTT
CASSYPTGPNTEAFF
>few|TRBD2|TRBJ2-3|TRBV15
TGTGCCACCAGCAGACTCCCCGGACTAGCGTCCATTAGAGCAGATACGCAGTATTTT
CATSRLPGLASIRADTQYF
>.|.|TRBJ1-1|TRBV6-5
TGTGCCAGCAGTTACTCTAGTGGTGAAGCTTTCTTT
CASSYSSGEAFF
>.|.|TRBJ1-3|TRBV19
TGTGCCAGTAGAGAGGGTTTTGCCGGAAACACCATATATTTT
CASREGFAGNTIYF
>.|.|TRBJ2-1|TRBV7-2
TGTGCCAGCAGCTTAGCGTTCGCCCATGAGCAGTTCTTC
CASSLAFAHEQFF
>once|.|TRBJ2-1|TRBV19
TGTGCCAGTACCCCCCCAGGGGGGGTGTTTTACAATGAGCAGTTCTTC
CASTPPGGVFYNEQFF
>.|.|TRBJ2-3|TRBV24-1
TGTGCCACCAGTGACCTATACGATACGCAGTATTTT
CATSDLYDTQYF
>many|TRBD1|TRBJ1-5|TRBV5-1
TGCGCCAGCAGCCCGGGACAGGGGGATCAGCCCCAGCATTTT
CASSPGQGDQPQHF
>.|.|TRBJ1-2|TRBV3-1
TGTGCCAGCAGTCCGACAGACAACTATTGCTACACCTTC
CASSPTDNYCYTF
>.|.|TRBJ1-3|TRBV2
TGTGCCAGCAGTGAAGCCGGGGATCTATATTTT
CASSEAGDLYF
>few|.|TRBJ1-1|TRBV5-1
TGCGCCAGCATGAACTCGAACACTGAAGCTTTCTTT
CASMNSNTEAFF
>.|TRBD2|TRBJ2-1|TRBV7-2
TGTGCCAGCAGCTGGTGGTCTAGCGGGAGCGCCTATGAGCAGTTCTTC
CASSWWSSGSAYEQFF
>.|.|TRBJ2-3|TRBV7-2
TGTGCCAGCAGCTTATTTTTCCCGAAACCTAGCACAGATACGCAGTATTTT
CASSLFFPKPSTDTQYF
>.|.|TRBJ2-4|TRBV7-9
TGTGCCAGCAGCGGGTGGGAGGACCTAGCCAAAAACATTCAGTACTTC
CASSGWEDLAKNIQYF
>.|.|TRBJ2-3|TRBV20-1
TGCAGTGCTCTAAGAGCGGAGCTTGGGTATACGCAGTATTTT
CSALRAELGYTQYF
>many|.|TRBJ1-1|TRBV29-1
TGCAGCGTTGGTTTGGGAGTTGAAGCTTTCTTT
CSVGLGVEAFF
>.|TRBD1|TRBJ2-7|TRBV20-1
TGCAGTGCTAGAGATCCGGGACAGGGGGCGGGCGAGCAGTACTTC
CSARDPGQGAGEQYF
>.|.|TRBJ1-6|TRBV7-9
TGTGCCAGCAGCCCAGGCGGGGGCAGAAGCTCCTATAATTCACCCCTCCACTTT
CASSPGGGRSSYNSPLHF
>.|.|TRBJ2-7|TRBV21-1
TGTGCCAGCAGCAAAGCGCGGACAGGTTATGCCTACGAGCAGTACTTC
CASSKARTGYAYEQYF
>few|.|TRBJ1-2|TRBV7-9
TGTGCCAGCAGCCAAGGACAGCCTTATGGCTACACCTTC
CASSQGQPYGYTF
>.|.|TRBJ2-3|TRBV21-1
TGTGCCAGCATCCCCCGACAGGGGGCAGGTGATACGCAGTATTTT
CASIPRQGAGDTQYF
>.|.|TRBJ2-3|TRBV5-1
TGCGCCAGCAGCTTGTCCCCCCAGGCGACAGATACGCAGTATTTT
CASSLSPQATDTQYF
>few|TRBD1|TRBJ2-7|TRBV4-2
TGTGCCAGCAGCTCACAACAGGGGGCTGGCGACGAGCAGTACTTC
CASSSQQGAGDEQYF
>many|.|TRBJ1-2|TRBV12-3/TRBV12-4
TGTGCCAGCAGTTTCCGAGGGGGGGAGGGCTACACCTTC
CASSFRGGEGYTF
>.|.|TRBJ2-1|TRBV5-5
TGTGCCAGCAGCTTCCAGCGAAGCTCCTACAATGAGCAGTTCTTC
CASSFQRSSYNEQFF
>few|TRBD1|TRBJ2-2|TRBV5-1
TGCGCCAGCAGCTTGGCGACAGGGAATTCGAACACCGGGGAGCTGTTTTTT
CASSLATGNSNTGELFF